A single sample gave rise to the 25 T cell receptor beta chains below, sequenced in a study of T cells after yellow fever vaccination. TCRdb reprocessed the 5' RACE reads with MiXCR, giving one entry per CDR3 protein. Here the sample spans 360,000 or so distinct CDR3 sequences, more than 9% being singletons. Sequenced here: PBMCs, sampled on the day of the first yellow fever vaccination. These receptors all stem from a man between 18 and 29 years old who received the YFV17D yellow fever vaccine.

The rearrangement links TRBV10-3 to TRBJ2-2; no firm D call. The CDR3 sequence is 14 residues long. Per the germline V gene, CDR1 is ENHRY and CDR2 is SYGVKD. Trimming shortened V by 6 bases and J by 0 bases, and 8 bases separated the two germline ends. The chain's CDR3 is CAIRVAANTGELFF. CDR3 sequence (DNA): TGTGCCATCAGAGTCGCCGCGAACACCGGGGAGCTGTTTTTT.

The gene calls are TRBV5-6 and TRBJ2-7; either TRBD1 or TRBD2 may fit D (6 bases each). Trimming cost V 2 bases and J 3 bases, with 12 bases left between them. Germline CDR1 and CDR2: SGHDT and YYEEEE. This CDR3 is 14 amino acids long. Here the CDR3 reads CASSFGRGGYEQYV. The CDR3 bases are TGTGCCAGCAGCTTTGGCAGGGGAGGCTACGAGCAGTACGTC.

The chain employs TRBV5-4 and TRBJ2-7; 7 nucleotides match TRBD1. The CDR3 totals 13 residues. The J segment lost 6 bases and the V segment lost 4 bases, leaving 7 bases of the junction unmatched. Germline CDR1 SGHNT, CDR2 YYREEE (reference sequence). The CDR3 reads CASSKTGASEQYF. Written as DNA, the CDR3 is TGTGCCAGCAGCAAAACAGGGGCGAGCGAGCAGTACTTC.

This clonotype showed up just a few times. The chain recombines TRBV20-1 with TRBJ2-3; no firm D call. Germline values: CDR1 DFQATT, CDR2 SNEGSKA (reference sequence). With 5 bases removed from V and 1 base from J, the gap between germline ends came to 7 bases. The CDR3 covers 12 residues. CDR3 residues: CSASSRTDTQYF. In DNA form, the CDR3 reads TGCAGTGCTTCTAGTCGCACAGATACGCAGTATTTT.

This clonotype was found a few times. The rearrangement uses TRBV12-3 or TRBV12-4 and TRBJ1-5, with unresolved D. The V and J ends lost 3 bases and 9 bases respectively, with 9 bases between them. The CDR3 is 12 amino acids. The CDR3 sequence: CASSFFSGPQHF. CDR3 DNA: TGTGCCAGCAGTTTCTTCTCGGGGCCCCAGCATTTT.

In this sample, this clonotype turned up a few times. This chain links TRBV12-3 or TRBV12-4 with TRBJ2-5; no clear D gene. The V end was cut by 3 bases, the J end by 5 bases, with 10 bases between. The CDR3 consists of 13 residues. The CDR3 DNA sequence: TGTGCCAGCAGTTTGGCTCGGGTGGAGACCCAGTACTTC. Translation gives CASSLARVETQYF.

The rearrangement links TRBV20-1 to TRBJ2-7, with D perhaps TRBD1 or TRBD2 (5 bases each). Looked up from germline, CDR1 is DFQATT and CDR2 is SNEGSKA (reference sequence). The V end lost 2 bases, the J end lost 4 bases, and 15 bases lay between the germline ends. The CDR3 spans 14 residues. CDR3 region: CSARPGRESYEQYF. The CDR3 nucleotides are TGCAGTGCTAGACCGGGACGGGAAAGTTACGAGCAGTACTTC.

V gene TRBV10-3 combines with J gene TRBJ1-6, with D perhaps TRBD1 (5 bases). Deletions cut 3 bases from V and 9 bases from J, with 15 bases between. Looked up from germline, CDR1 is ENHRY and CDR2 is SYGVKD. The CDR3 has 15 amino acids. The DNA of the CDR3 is TGTGCCATCAGTGAAGTTAGGGGTACTGCTTCACCCCTCCACTTT. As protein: CAISEVRGTASPLHF.

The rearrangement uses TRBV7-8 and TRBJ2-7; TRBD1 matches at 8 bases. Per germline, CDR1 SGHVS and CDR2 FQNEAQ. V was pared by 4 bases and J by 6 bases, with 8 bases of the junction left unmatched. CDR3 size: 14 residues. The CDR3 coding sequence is TGTGCCAGCAGCTCCAATCAGGGGGCGGGCGAGCAGTACGTC. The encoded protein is CASSSNQGAGEQYV.

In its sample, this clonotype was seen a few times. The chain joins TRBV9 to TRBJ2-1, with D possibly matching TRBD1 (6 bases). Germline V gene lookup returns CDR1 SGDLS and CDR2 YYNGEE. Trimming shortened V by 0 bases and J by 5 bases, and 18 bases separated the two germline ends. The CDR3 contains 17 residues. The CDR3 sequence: CASSVATRAGENNEQFF. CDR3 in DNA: TGTGCCAGCAGCGTAGCTACCCGGGCAGGGGAGAACAATGAGCAGTTCTTC.

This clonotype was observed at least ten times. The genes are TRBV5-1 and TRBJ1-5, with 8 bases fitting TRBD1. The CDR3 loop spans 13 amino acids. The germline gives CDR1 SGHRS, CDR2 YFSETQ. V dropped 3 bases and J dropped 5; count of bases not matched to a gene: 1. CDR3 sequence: CASSSTGDQPQHF. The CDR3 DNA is TGCGCCAGCAGCTCGACAGGGGATCAGCCCCAGCATTTT. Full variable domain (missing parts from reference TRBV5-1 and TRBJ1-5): KAGVTQTPRYLIKTRGQQVTLSCSPISGHRSVSWYQQTPGQGLQFLFEYFSETQRNKGNFPGRFSGRQFSNSRSEMNVSTLELGDSALYLCASSSTGDQPQHFGDGTRLSIL.

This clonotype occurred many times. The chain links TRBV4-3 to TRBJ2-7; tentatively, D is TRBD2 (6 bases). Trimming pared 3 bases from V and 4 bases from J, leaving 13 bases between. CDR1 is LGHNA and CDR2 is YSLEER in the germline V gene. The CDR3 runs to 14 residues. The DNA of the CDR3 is TGCGCCAGCAGCCACCAGGGCCGGGAGTACGAGCAGTACTTC. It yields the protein CASSHQGREYEQYF.

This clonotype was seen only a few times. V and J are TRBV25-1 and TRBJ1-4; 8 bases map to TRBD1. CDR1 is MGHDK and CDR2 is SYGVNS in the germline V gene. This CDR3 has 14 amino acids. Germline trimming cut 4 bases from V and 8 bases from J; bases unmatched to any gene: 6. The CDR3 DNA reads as TGTGCCAGCAGTGCCCCGACAGGGGCGGAAAAACTGTTTTTT. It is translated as CASSAPTGAEKLFF.

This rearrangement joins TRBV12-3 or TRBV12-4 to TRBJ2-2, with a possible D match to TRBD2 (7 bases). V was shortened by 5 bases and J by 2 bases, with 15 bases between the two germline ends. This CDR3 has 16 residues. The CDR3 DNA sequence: TGTGCCAGCAGTGGGGGGGGGCAGCCTAACACCGGGGAGCTGTTTTTT. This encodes CASSGGGQPNTGELFF.

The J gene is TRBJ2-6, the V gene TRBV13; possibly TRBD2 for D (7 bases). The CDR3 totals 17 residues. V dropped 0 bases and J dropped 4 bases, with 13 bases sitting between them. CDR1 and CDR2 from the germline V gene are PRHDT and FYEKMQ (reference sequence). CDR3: CASSLGLGGAGANVLTF. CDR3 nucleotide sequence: TGTGCCAGCAGCTTAGGCCTAGGGGGGGCCGGGGCCAACGTCCTGACTTTC.

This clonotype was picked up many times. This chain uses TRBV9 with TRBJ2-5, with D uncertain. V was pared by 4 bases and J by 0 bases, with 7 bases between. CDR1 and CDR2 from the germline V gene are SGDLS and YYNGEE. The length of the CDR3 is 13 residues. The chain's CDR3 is CASSPPYQETQYF. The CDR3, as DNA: TGTGCCAGCAGCCCCCCGTACCAAGAGACCCAGTACTTC. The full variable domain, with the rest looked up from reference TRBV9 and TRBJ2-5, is DSGVTQTPKHLITATGQRVTLRCSPRSGDLSVYWYQQSLDQGLQFLIQYYNGEERAKGNILERFSAQQFPDLHSELNLSSLELGDSALYFCASSPPYQETQYFGPGTRLLVL.

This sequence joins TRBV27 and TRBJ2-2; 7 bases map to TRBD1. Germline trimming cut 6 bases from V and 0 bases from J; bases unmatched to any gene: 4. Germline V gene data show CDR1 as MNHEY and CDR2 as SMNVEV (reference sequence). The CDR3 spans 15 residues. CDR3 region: CASRRQGPNTGELFF. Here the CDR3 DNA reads TGTGCCAGCAGAAGACAGGGCCCGAACACCGGGGAGCTGTTTTTT.

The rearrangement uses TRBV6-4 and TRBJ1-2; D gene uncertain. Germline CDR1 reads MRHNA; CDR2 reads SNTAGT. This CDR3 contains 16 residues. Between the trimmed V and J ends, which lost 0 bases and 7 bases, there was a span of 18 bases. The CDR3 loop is CASSDSIVSRRSGYTF. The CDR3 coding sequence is TGTGCCAGCAGTGACTCGATAGTTTCCCGGAGGTCTGGCTACACCTTC.

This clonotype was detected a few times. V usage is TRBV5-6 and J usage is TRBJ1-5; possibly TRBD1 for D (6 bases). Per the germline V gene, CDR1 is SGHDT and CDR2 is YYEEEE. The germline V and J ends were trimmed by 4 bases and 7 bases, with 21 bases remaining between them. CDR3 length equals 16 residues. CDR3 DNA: TGTGCCAGCAGCCTGAGAGCAGGGGCCCCATCACAGCCCCAGCATTTT. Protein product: CASSLRAGAPSQPQHF.

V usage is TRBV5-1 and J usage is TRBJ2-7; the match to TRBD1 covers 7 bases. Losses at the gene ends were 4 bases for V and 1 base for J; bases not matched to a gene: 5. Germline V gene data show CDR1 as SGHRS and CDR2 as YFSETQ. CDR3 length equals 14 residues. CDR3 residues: CASSGWDSSYEQYF. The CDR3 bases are TGCGCCAGCAGCGGATGGGACAGTTCCTACGAGCAGTACTTC.

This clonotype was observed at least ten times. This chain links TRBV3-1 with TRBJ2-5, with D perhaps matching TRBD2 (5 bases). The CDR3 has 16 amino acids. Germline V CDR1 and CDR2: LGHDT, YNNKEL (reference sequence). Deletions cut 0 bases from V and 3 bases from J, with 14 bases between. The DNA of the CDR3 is TGTGCCAGCAGCCAAGATCCTCGGGTGCGGGAAGAGACCCAGTACTTC. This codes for CASSQDPRVREETQYF.

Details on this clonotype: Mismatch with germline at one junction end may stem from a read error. The CDR3 nucleotides are TGTGCCAGCAGTGAATTGGGCGGGGGGGCTAAGAACTTC. Protein product: CASSELGGGAKNF. The genes are TRBV2 and TRBJ2-4; the match to TRBD2 covers 9 bases. Germline values: CDR1 SNHLY, CDR2 FYNNEI. This CDR3 spans 13 amino acids.

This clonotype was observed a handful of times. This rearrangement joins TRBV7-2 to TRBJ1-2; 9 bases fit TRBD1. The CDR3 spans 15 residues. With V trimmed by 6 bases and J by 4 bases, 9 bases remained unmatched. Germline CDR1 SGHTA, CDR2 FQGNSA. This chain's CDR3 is CASSFGTGSGYGYTF. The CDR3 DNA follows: TGTGCCAGCAGTTTTGGGACAGGGAGTGGCTATGGCTACACCTTC.

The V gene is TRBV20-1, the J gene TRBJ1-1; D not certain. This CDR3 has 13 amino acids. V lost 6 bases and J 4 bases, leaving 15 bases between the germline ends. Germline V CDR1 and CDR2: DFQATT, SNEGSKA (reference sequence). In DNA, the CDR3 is TGCAGTGCCCGGACCGCAGGCTCCACTGAAGCTTTCTTT. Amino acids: CSARTAGSTEAFF.

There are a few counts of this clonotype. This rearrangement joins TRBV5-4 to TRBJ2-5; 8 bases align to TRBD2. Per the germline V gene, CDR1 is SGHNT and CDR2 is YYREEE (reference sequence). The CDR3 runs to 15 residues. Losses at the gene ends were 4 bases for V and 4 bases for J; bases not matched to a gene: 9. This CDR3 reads CASSPGTSRRETQYF. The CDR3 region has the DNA TGTGCCAGCAGCCCGGGGACTAGTCGGCGAGAGACCCAGTACTTC.